The 13 T cell receptor beta chains below all came from one sample that was sequenced in a study of shared clonotypes between healthy human individuals. Some clones are missing from TCRdb's copy, which holds only in-frame ones; the method was immunoSEQ multiplex PCR. The data contain nearly 750,000 clones, around 77% of them singletons. Sequencing was performed on memory CD4+ T cells sorted from blood. Sample subset: CD45RA-negative fraction. These TCRs come from a woman in her twenties or thirties in good health.

This clone was seen more than once but under ten times. J is TRBJ1-4 and V is TRBV7-9; 7 bases match TRBD1. The V segment lost 5 bases and the J segment 4 bases; nucleotides outside the gene matches: 7. The CDR3 sequence is 15 residues long. Per germline, CDR1 SEHNR and CDR2 FQNEAQ (reference sequence). CDR3 coding DNA: TGTGCCAGCAGCCGCAGGGACAGAGATAATGAAAAACTGTTTTTT. It encodes CASSRRDRDNEKLFF.

This clone appeared a few times. A far larger clone is off by one base, so a read error is likely. The chain joins TRBV7-9 to TRBJ2-7; maybe TRBD2 (7 bases). V gave up 2 bases and J gave up 6 bases, with 20 bases separating them. The length of the CDR3 is 16 residues. Per the germline V gene, CDR1 is SEHNR and CDR2 is FQNEAQ (reference sequence). The CDR3 DNA follows: TGTGCCAGCAGCTTACTTGCGGGAGTAGGGGGGGGCGAGCAGTACTTC. Translation gives CASSLLAGVGGGEQYF.

The chain employs TRBV28 and TRBJ1-4; 8 positions match TRBD1. Germline V gene sequence: CDR1 MDHEN, CDR2 SYDVKM. This CDR3 has 15 amino acids. The J segment lost 7 bases and the V segment lost 7 bases, leaving 11 bases of the junction unmatched. The CDR3 DNA sequence: TGTGCCAGCAATCAACCAGGGGGCGAGGGTGAAAAACTGTTTTTT. Translating it yields CASNQPGGEGEKLFF.

The chain carries TRBV4-1 and TRBJ2-2; 7 positions agree with TRBD2. The germline V gene has CDR1 MGHRA and CDR2 YSYEKL. V lost 4 bases to trimming and J lost 4 bases; unmatched junction nucleotides: 9. This CDR3 contains 16 residues. CDR3 bases: TGCGCCAGCAGCCCTCGAGGGCGGGAGTTCACCGGGGAGCTGTTTTTT. Amino acids: CASSPRGREFTGELFF.

The chain uses TRBV29-1 and TRBJ2-5; no firm D call. V was shortened by 8 bases and J by 0 bases, with 10 bases between the two germline ends. The CDR3 has 12 amino acids. Germline CDR1 SQVTM, CDR2 ANQGSEA. DNA of the CDR3: TGCAGCTCCCGACGGCACCAAGAGACCCAGTACTTC. Protein product: CSSRRHQETQYF.

A remark on this clone: Other DNA sequences in this sample translate to the same CDR3. The rearrangement uses TRBV10-3 and TRBJ2-3, with no clear D. The V gene lost 0 bases and the J gene lost 4 bases, with 2 bases spanning the gap. Germline assignment: CDR1 ENHRY and CDR2 SYGVKD. CDR3 length equals 12 residues. The CDR3 DNA is TGTGCCATCAGTGAGTCGGCAGATACGCAGTATTTT. Protein product: CAISESADTQYF.

The chain is built from TRBV4-1 and TRBJ1-1, with no clear D. The CDR3 extends over 14 amino acids. Germline V gene lookup returns CDR1 MGHRA and CDR2 YSYEKL. The germline V and J ends were trimmed by 0 bases and 5 bases, with 10 bases remaining between them. CDR3 residues: CASSQDPSLTEAFF. The CDR3 bases are TGCGCCAGCAGCCAAGACCCCTCTCTGACTGAAGCTTTCTTT.

This clone has only a few counts. The chain has TRBV18 and TRBJ2-2; D is uncertain. The CDR3 consists of 14 residues. V lost 2 bases and J lost 5, with 9 bases in between. From germline, CDR1 is KGHSH and CDR2 LQKENI. DNA of the CDR3: TGTGCCAGCTCACCAGAAGTCGAGACCGGGGAGCTGTTTTTT. Translated, it gives CASSPEVETGELFF.

This clone was picked up one time. The genes are TRBV28 and TRBJ2-7, with a tentative D call TRBD2 (5 bases). Germline V gene lookup returns CDR1 MDHEN and CDR2 SYDVKM. The CDR3 has 13 amino acids. V gave up 5 bases and J gave up 5 bases, with 13 bases separating them. In DNA form, the CDR3 reads TGTGCCAGCAGTGATTCGTTTAGCGACGAGCAGTACTTC. Protein product: CASSDSFSDEQYF.

A remark on this clone: At the DNA level, this CDR3 is encoded by other sequences in the same sample as well. The chain has TRBV5-1 and TRBJ2-5, with TRBD1 identical over 9 bases. The J segment lost 2 bases and the V segment lost 4 bases, leaving 3 bases of the junction unmatched. Germline loops: CDR1 SGHRS, CDR2 YFSETQ. This CDR3 region has 14 residues. The CDR3 protein is CASSTGTGQETQYF. The DNA of the CDR3 is TGCGCCAGCAGCACGGGGACAGGGCAAGAGACCCAGTACTTC.

The chain combines TRBV10-3 with TRBJ2-1, with D possibly being TRBD2 (5 bases). The CDR3 spans 14 residues. V dropped 2 bases and J dropped 8 bases, with 13 bases sitting between them. Germline assignment: CDR1 ENHRY and CDR2 SYGVKD. The CDR3 DNA reads TGTGCCATCAGTGAGGTCCTTAGCGTCGATGAGCAGTTCTTC. Its protein product is CAISEVLSVDEQFF.

The V call is TRBV28, the J call TRBJ1-3; 7 bases align to TRBD1. The CDR3 has 16 amino acids. Germline-derived CDR1 and CDR2 are MDHEN and SYDVKM. V shed 5 bases, J shed 4 bases, and the junction held 11 bases outside the gene matches. CDR3 loop: CASSPGGQIFGNTIYF. DNA for the CDR3: TGTGCCAGCAGTCCCGGGGGACAGATATTCGGAAACACCATATATTTT. The full variable domain, with the rest looked up from reference TRBV28 and TRBJ1-3, is DVKVTQSSRYLVKRTGEKVFLECVQDMDHENMFWYRQDPGLGLRLIYFSYDVKMKEKGDIPEGYSVSREKKERFSLILESASTNQTSMYLCASSPGGQIFGNTIYFGEGSWLTVV.

The chain has TRBV19 and TRBJ1-2, with a possible D match to TRBD1 (5 bases). The ends were cut back, 5 bases at V and 4 bases at J, with 20 bases in the middle. CDR3 length: 16 residues. Germline CDR1 and CDR2: LNHDA and SQIVND (reference sequence). This CDR3 is CASSQPRDALGYGYTF. CDR3 nucleotides: TGTGCCAGTAGTCAGCCCCGGGACGCTTTGGGCTATGGCTACACCTTC.